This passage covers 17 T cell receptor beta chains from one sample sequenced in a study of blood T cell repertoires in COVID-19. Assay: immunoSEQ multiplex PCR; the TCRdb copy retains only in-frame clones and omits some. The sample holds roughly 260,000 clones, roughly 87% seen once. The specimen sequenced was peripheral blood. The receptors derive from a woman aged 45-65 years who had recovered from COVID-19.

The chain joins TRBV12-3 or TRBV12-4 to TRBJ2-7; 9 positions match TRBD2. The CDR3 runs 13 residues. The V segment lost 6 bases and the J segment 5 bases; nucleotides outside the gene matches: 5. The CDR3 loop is CASSLSGSHEQYF. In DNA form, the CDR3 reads TGTGCCAGCAGCCTTAGCGGGAGCCACGAGCAGTACTTC.

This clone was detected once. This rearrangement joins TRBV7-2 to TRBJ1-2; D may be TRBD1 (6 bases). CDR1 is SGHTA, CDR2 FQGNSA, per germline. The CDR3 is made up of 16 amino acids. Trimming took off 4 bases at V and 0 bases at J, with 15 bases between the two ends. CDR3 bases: TGTGCCAGCAGCTGGAGGGGAGGGACATCTAACTATGGCTACACCTTC. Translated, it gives CASSWRGGTSNYGYTF.

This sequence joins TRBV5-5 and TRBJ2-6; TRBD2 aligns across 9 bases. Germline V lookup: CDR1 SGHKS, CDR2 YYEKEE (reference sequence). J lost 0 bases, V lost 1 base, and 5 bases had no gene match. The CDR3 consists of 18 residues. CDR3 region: CASSLRLAGNSGANVLTF. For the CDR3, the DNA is TGTGCCAGCAGCTTGAGGCTAGCGGGGAACTCTGGGGCCAACGTCCTGACTTTC. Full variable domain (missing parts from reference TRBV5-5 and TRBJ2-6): DAGVTQSPTHLIKTRGQQVTLRCSPISGHKSVSWYQQVLGQGPQFIFQYYEKEERGRGNFPDRFSARQFPNYSSELNVNALLLGDSALYLCASSLRLAGNSGANVLTFGAGSRLTVL.

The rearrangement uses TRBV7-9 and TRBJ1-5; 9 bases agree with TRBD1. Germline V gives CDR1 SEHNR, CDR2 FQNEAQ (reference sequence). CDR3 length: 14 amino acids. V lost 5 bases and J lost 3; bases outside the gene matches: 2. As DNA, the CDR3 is TGTGCCAGCAGCGGGACAGGGAACAATCAGCCCCAGCATTTT. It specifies CASSGTGNNQPQHF.

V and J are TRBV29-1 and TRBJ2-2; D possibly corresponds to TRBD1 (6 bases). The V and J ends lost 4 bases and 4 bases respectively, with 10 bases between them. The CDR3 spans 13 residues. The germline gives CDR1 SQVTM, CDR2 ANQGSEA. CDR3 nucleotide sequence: TGCAGCGTTGGGGCAGGGGTCACCGGGGAGCTGTTTTTT. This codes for CSVGAGVTGELFF.

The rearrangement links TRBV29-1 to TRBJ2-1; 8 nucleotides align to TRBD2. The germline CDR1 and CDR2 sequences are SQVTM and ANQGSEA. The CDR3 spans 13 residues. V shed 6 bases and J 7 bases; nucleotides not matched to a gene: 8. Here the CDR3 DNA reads TGCAGCGTGGGTAGCGGGGTCGTTAATGAGCAGTTCTTC. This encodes CSVGSGVVNEQFF.

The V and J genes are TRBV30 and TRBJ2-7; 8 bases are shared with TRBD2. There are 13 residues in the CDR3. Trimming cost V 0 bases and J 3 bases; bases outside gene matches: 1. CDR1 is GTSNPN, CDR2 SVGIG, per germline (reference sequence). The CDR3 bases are TGTGCCTGGAGTGTAACTAGCGGCTACGAGCAGTACTTC. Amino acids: CAWSVTSGYEQYF.

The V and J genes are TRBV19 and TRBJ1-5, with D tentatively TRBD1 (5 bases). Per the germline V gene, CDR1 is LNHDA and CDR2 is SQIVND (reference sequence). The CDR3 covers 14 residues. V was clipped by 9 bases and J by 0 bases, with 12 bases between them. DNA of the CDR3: TGTGCCAGAAGGGGCGCCTATAGCAATCAGCCCCAGCATTTT. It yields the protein CARRGAYSNQPQHF.

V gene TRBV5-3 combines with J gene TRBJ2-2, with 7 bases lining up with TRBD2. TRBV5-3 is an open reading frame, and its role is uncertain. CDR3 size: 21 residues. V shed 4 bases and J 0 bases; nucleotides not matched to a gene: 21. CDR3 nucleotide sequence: TGTGCCAGAAGCCCCACCGCTCGCGGGAGAGGTCGTAACGCGAACACCGGGGAGCTGTTTTTT. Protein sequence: CARSPTARGRGRNANTGELFF.

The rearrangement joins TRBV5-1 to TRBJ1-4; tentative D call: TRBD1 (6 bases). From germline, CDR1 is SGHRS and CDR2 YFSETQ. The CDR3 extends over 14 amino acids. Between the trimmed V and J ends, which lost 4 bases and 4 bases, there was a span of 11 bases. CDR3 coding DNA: TGCGCCAGCAGCCCGGGACATGATAATGAAAAACTGTTTTTT. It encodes CASSPGHDNEKLFF.

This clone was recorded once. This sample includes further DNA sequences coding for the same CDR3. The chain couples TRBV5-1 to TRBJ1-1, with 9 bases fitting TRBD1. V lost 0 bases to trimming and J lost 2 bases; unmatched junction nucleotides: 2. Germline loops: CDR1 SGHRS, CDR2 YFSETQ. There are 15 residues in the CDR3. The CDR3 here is CASSLVGQGNTEAFF. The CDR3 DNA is TGCGCCAGCAGCTTGGTGGGACAGGGCAACACTGAAGCTTTCTTT. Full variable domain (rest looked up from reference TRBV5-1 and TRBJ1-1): KAGVTQTPRYLIKTRGQQVTLSCSPISGHRSVSWYQQTPGQGLQFLFEYFSETQRNKGNFPGRFSGRQFSNSRSEMNVSTLELGDSALYLCASSLVGQGNTEAFFGQGTRLTVV.

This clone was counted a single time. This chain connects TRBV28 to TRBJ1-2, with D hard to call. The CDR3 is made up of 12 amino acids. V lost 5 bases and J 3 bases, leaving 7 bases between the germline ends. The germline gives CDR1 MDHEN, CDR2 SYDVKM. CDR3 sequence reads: CASSGQDYGYTF. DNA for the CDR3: TGTGCCAGCAGTGGGCAGGACTATGGCTACACCTTC.

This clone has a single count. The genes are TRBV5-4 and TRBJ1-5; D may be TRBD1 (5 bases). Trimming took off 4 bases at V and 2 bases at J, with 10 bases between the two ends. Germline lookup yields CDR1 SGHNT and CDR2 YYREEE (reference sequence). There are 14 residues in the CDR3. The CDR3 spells CASSLGGGNQPQHF. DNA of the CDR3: TGTGCCAGCAGCCTGGGGGGGGGCAATCAGCCCCAGCATTTT.

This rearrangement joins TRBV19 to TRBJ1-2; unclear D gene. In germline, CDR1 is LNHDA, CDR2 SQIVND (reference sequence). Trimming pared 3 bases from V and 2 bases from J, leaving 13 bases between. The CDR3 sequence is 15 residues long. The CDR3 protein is CASSIPTPRNYGYTF. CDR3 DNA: TGTGCCAGTAGTATTCCGACACCCAGAAACTATGGCTACACCTTC.

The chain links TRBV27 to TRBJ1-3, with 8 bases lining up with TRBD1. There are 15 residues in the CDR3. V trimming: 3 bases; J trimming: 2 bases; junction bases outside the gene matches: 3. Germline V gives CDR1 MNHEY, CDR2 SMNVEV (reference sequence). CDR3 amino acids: CASSLSQGAGNTIYF. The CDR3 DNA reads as TGTGCCAGCAGTTTGTCACAGGGGGCTGGAAACACCATATATTTT.

CDR3 bases: TGTGCCAGTAGTACCCGAGGCGATCAGCCCCAGCATTTT. The encoded protein is CASSTRGDQPQHF. The chain has TRBV19 and TRBJ1-5; D is uncertain. CDR1 and CDR2 (germline): LNHDA, SQIVND (reference sequence). Trimming took off 4 bases at V and 5 bases at J, with 9 bases between the two ends. This CDR3 has 13 residues.

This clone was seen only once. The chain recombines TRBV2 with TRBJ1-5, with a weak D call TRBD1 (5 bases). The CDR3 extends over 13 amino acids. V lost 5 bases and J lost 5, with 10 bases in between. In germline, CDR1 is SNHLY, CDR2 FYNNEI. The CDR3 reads CASSSQGYQPQHF. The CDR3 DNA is TGTGCCAGCAGTTCTCAGGGCTATCAGCCCCAGCATTTT.